The 20 T cell receptor beta chains below come from one sample, sequenced in a study of T cells in Graves' hyperthyroidism and ophthalmopathy. RNA transcripts were the template for amplifying TCR beta CDR3 regions. An initial round of RT-PCR targeting the TCR CDR3 relied on the HTBI primer set. TCRdb recomputed calls from the multiplex PCR reads with MiXCR, one row per CDR3 protein. The sample records 500,000 to 600,000 distinct CDR3 sequences, roughly 46% being singletons. Sequencing was done on a sample of peripheral blood or thyroid tissue (not recorded which). These receptors came from an adult woman with Graves' disease, either hyperthyroidism or ophthalmopathy (not recorded which).

The chain recombines TRBV5-1 with TRBJ2-2; unclear D gene. The CDR3 is 17 amino acids. Trimming took 0 bases from V and 3 from J, leaving 15 bases between them. CDR1 SGHRS and CDR2 YFSETQ come from the germline V gene. The CDR3 DNA reads as TGCGCCAGCAGCTTGGATTATGGGTCCGGCTACACCGGGGAGCTGTTTTTT. Its translation: CASSLDYGSGYTGELFF.

This chain links TRBV19 with TRBJ1-4, with D perhaps TRBD1 (5 bases). Germline CDR1 LNHDA, CDR2 SQIVND (reference sequence). The CDR3 has 17 residues. With 0 bases removed from V and 5 bases from J, the gap between germline ends came to 16 bases. CDR3 amino acids: CASSIEGLAALNEKLFF. DNA for the CDR3: TGTGCCAGTAGTATAGAGGGACTAGCGGCCCTGAATGAAAAACTGTTTTTT.

This clonotype was detected ten times or more. This rearrangement joins TRBV24-1 to TRBJ2-5; possibly TRBD1 or TRBD2 for D (6 bases each). Trimming took 4 bases from V and 9 from J, leaving 20 bases between them. The CDR3 is made up of 15 amino acids. Germline lookup yields CDR1 KGHDR and CDR2 SFDVKD. CDR3: CATSEDRYPGGAQYF. CDR3 DNA sequence: TGTGCCACCAGTGAAGACAGGTACCCCGGCGGGGCCCAGTACTTC.

This clonotype was seen many times. V and J are TRBV5-1 and TRBJ2-6, with D perhaps assigned TRBD1 or TRBD2 (5 bases each). Trimming shortened V by 5 bases and J by 1 base, and 19 bases separated the two germline ends. Germline V gene data show CDR1 as SGHRS and CDR2 as YFSETQ. CDR3 length: 18 residues. CDR3 nucleotides: TGCGCCAGCAGTGGCGCCGGGGCCCCAGGTTCTGGGGCCAACGTCCTGACTTTC. Residues: CASSGAGAPGSGANVLTF.

This clonotype was recorded many times. The V call is TRBV7-2, the J call TRBJ2-2; D is unresolved. CDR3 size: 17 residues. V dropped 2 bases and J dropped 5 bases, with 18 bases sitting between them. Germline V gene lookup returns CDR1 SGHTA and CDR2 FQGNSA. CDR3 DNA: TGTGCCAGCAGCTTACCGGATGACGGGCGAGGTACCGGGGAGCTGTTTTTT. Translation gives CASSLPDDGRGTGELFF.

This clonotype occurred many times. This rearrangement joins TRBV19 to TRBJ1-5, with D possibly TRBD1 on 5 matching bases. V was clipped by 9 bases and J by 5 bases, with 20 bases between them. Germline values: CDR1 LNHDA, CDR2 SQIVND (reference sequence). This CDR3 has 15 residues. CDR3 nucleotide sequence: TGTGCCAGCCTCCGTTCGGTGGGGCTTTATCAGCCCCAGCATTTT. It translates to CASLRSVGLYQPQHF.

The chain carries TRBV7-2 and TRBJ2-5; D unresolved. The CDR3 extends over 13 amino acids. Trimming took off 5 bases at V and 7 bases at J, with 14 bases between the two ends. The germline gives CDR1 SGHTA, CDR2 FQGNSA. The CDR3 bases are TGTGCCAGCAGCATCACGACACTGGCGACCCAGTACTTC. Protein product: CASSITTLATQYF.

The chain has TRBV28 and TRBJ2-7; no reliable D call. Germline CDR1 MDHEN, CDR2 SYDVKM. The CDR3 consists of 9 residues. The V end was cut by 6 bases, the J end by 5 bases, with 2 bases between. The CDR3 DNA is TGTGCCAGCAGACACGAGCAGTACTTC. Its translation is CASRHEQYF.

The chain recombines TRBV28 with TRBJ1-1, with D possibly being TRBD1 (6 bases). Trimming shortened V by 2 bases and J by 0 bases, and 7 bases separated the two germline ends. Germline V lookup: CDR1 MDHEN, CDR2 SYDVKM. The CDR3 runs to 14 residues. The CDR3 protein is CASSLRGLNTEAFF. CDR3 nucleotides: TGTGCCAGCAGTTTAAGGGGGTTGAACACTGAAGCTTTCTTT. The entire variable domain, with the rest obtained from reference TRBV28 and TRBJ1-1, is as follows: DVKVTQSSRYLVKRTGEKVFLECVQDMDHENMFWYRQDPGLGLRLIYFSYDVKMKEKGDIPEGYSVSREKKERFSLILESASTNQTSMYLCASSLRGLNTEAFFGQGTRLTVV.

This chain connects TRBV7-9 to TRBJ1-2; 10 positions match TRBD1. The CDR3 totals 16 residues. V shed 7 bases and J 0 bases; nucleotides not matched to a gene: 8. Germline lookup yields CDR1 SEHNR and CDR2 FQNEAQ (reference sequence). The CDR3 nucleotides are TGTGCCAGCATCCTTGGACAGGGGGTTCCTAACTATGGCTACACCTTC. Protein: CASILGQGVPNYGYTF. Using reference TRBV7-9 and TRBJ1-2 for the parts outside the CDR3, the full variable domain is DTGVSQNPRHKITKRGQNVTFRCDPISEHNRLYWYRQTLGQGPEFLTYFQNEAQLEKSRLLSDRFSAERPKGSFSTLEIQRTEQGDSAMYLCASILGQGVPNYGYTFGSGTRLTVV.

On this clonotype itself: Relative to the germline gene, one junction end is altered; a read error may explain this. The J gene is TRBJ2-7, the V gene TRBV13, with D unresolved. Per germline, CDR1 PRHDT and CDR2 FYEKMQ (reference sequence). This CDR3 comprises 13 residues. The CDR3, as DNA: TGTGCCAGCAGTTTATCGGACCTATACGGGCAGTACTTC. Protein: CASSLSDLYGQYF. Based on the CDR3 plus reference TRBV13 and TRBJ2-7, the full variable domain is AAGVIQSPRHLIKEKRETATLKCYPIPRHDTVYWYQQGPGQDPQFLISFYEKMQSDKGSIPDRFSAQQFSDYHSELNMSSLELGDSALYFCASSLSDLYGQYFGPGTRLTVT.

This clonotype was counted ten times or more. The J gene is TRBJ1-2, the V gene TRBV7-9, with a weak D call TRBD1 (5 bases). The CDR3 is 13 residues long. Trimming took 4 bases from V and 7 from J, leaving 13 bases between them. The germline V gene has CDR1 SEHNR and CDR2 FQNEAQ (reference sequence). The CDR3 nucleotides read TGTGCCAGCAGCTCTTCGACAGACTCTGGCTACACCTTC. This gives the protein CASSSSTDSGYTF.

This clonotype was picked up many times. V is TRBV5-8 and J is TRBJ1-2; 10 positions match TRBD1. With V trimmed by 4 bases and J by 3 bases, 6 bases remained unmatched. The CDR3 runs 15 residues. Per the germline V gene, CDR1 is SGHTS and CDR2 is YDEGEE. Here the CDR3 reads CASSLFGQGDYGYTF. CDR3 bases: TGTGCCAGCAGCCTGTTCGGACAGGGGGACTATGGCTACACCTTC.

This clonotype turned up a few times. V usage is TRBV2 and J usage is TRBJ1-2; 9 bases agree with TRBD1. The V gene's germline CDR1 is SNHLY and CDR2 FYNNEI. Losses at the gene ends were 4 bases for V and 6 bases for J; bases not matched to a gene: 6. The CDR3 contains 14 residues. CDR3 loop: CASSATGTGHGYTF. CDR3 DNA sequence: TGTGCCAGCAGTGCTACAGGGACAGGGCATGGCTACACCTTC.

The chain joins TRBV7-2 to TRBJ2-3, with 7 bases matching TRBD2. The CDR3 runs to 17 residues. V was clipped by 1 base and J by 0 bases; unmatched bases: 7. Germline V gene data show CDR1 as SGHTA and CDR2 as FQGNSA. The chain's CDR3 is CASSLEPGLSSTDTQYF. The CDR3 DNA reads TGTGCCAGCAGCTTAGAGCCGGGACTATCAAGCACAGATACGCAGTATTTT.

As to this clonotype: Mismatch with germline at one junction end may stem from a read error. The chain uses TRBV29-1 and TRBJ2-3; the D gene is possibly TRBD2 (6 bases). Germline values: CDR1 SQVTM, CDR2 ANQGSEA. The CDR3 has 14 residues. The CDR3 loop is CSVRSGSSTDTQYF. The CDR3 bases are TGTAGCGTTCGGAGCGGGTCATCCACAGATACGCAGTATTTT.

Regarding this clonotype: The missing conserved phenylalanine or tryptophan at the end of this CDR3 makes a read error likely. It is unclear where the CDR3 begins or ends on the DNA, so no DNA is shown, and the CDR3 is as TCRdb lists it. This chain joins TRBV5-1 and TRBJ1-1. Germline CDR1 SGHRS, CDR2 YFSETQ. Including both end residues, the CDR3 is 8 amino acids long. CDR3 amino acids: CASSKKRR.

The chain links TRBV19 to TRBJ1-2, with D possibly being TRBD1 (5 bases). Trimming left V 7 bases short and J 4 bases short, with 25 bases between. Germline-derived CDR1 and CDR2 are LNHDA and SQIVND (reference sequence). There are 17 residues in the CDR3. The CDR3 DNA reads as TGTGCCAGTATCGACGGTAACGGGGGGGTTCGACCCTATGGCTACACCTTC. Its translation: CASIDGNGGVRPYGYTF.

In its sample, this clonotype was seen many times. This chain joins TRBV7-8 and TRBJ2-7; possible D gene TRBD2, 5 bases. Per germline, CDR1 SGHVS and CDR2 FQNEAQ. The CDR3 length is 13 residues. Trimming took off 7 bases at V and 6 bases at J, with 16 bases between the two ends. CDR3 protein: CASKKRTAGEQYF. The CDR3 DNA is TGTGCCAGCAAAAAGCGGACTGCTGGCGAGCAGTACTTC.

The gene calls are TRBV7-3 and TRBJ1-1; a weak D match, TRBD1 (5 bases). CDR3 length equals 15 residues. Trimming took off 6 bases at V and 3 bases at J, with 17 bases between the two ends. Germline V gives CDR1 SGHTA, CDR2 FQGTGA. The CDR3 loop is CASSPNPGRDTEAFF. The DNA for the CDR3 is TGTGCCAGCAGTCCCAATCCGGGCAGGGACACTGAAGCTTTCTTT.